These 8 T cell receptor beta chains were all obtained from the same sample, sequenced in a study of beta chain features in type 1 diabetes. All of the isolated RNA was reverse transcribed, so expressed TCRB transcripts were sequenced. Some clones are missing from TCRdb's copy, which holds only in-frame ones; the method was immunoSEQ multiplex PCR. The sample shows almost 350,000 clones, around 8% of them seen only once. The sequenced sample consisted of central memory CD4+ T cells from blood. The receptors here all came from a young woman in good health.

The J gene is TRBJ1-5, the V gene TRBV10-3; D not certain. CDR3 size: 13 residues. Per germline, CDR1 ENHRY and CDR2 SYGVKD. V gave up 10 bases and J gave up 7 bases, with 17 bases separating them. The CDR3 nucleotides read TGTGCCACCGCGGCAGACCTAGGGCAGCCCCAGCATTTT. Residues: CATAADLGQPQHF.

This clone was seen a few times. The CDR3 protein is CASSFKSGQTGELFF. CDR3 coding DNA: TGTGCCAGCAGCTTTAAGAGCGGGCAAACCGGGGAGCTGTTTTTT. The chain joins TRBV5-4 to TRBJ2-2; D might be TRBD2 (6 bases). CDR1 and CDR2 from the germline V gene are SGHNT and YYREEE (reference sequence). The CDR3 contains 15 residues. V dropped 2 bases and J dropped 5 bases, with 13 bases sitting between them.

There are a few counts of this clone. CDR3 amino acids: CASRRSTSGISGQYF. CDR3 in DNA: TGTGCCAGCAGACGATCGACTAGCGGGATATCGGGGCAGTACTTC. V is TRBV27 and J is TRBJ2-7, with 11 bases identical to TRBD2. In germline, CDR1 is MNHEY, CDR2 SMNVEV (reference sequence). V dropped 6 bases and J dropped 9; count of bases not matched to a gene: 13. There are 15 residues in the CDR3.

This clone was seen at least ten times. In DNA form, the CDR3 reads TGCGCCAGCAGTAGGCGGGAGGGTGCGGGGGAGCTGTTTTTT. As protein: CASSRREGAGELFF. The V call is TRBV4-3, the J call TRBJ2-2; 9 bases are shared with TRBD2. The CDR3 is made up of 14 amino acids. Germline V lookup: CDR1 LGHNA, CDR2 YSLEER. Germline trimming cut 6 bases from V and 8 bases from J; bases unmatched to any gene: 7.

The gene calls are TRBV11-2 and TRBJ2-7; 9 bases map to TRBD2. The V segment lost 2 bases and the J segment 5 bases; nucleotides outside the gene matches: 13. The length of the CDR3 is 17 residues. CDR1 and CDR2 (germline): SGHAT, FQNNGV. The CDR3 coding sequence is TGTGCCAGCAGCTTAATTAATCGGGCTAGCGGGATCCACGAGCAGTACTTC. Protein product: CASSLINRASGIHEQYF.

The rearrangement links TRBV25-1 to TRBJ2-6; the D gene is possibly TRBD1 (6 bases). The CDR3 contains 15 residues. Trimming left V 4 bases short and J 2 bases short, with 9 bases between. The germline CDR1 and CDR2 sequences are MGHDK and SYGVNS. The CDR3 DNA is TGTGCCAGCAGTGCGGCAGGGGCTGGGGCCAACGTCCTGACTTTC. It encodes CASSAAGAGANVLTF.

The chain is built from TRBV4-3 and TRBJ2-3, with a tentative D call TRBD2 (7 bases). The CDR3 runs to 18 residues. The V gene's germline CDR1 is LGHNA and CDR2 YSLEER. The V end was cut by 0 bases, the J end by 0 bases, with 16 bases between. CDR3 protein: CASSQEGPRGGSTDTQYF. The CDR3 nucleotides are TGCGCCAGCAGCCAAGAAGGCCCTAGGGGGGGGAGCACAGATACGCAGTATTTT.

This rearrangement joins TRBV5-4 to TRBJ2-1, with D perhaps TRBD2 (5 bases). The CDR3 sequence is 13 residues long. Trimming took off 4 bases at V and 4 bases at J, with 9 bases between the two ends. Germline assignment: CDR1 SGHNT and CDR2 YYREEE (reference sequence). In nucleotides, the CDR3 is TGTGCCAGCAGCCTAGCCAGATACAATGAGCAGTTCTTC. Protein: CASSLARYNEQFF.